This TCR beta chain emerged from a study of CD8 T cells in Susac syndrome. Sequencing of TCR beta was performed on blood CD8+ T cells and on blood CD4+ T cells. Negative isolation yielded CD4+ and CD8+ T cells, and FACS enriched TEMRA cells. Germline V lookup: CDR1 MGHRA, CDR2 YSYEKL. V was clipped by 3 bases and J by 2 bases; unmatched bases: 6. There are 15 residues in the CDR3. Roughly 0.45 to 1 ug RNA was reverse transcribed with random hexamers. MiXCR, run by TCRdb on the immunoSEQ multiplex PCR reads, gives a single entry per CDR3 protein. Among around 62,000 distinct CDR3 sequences, over 85% were seen once, and the ten largest hold just under 0.2%.

The receptor comes from a human donor in good health. The specimen sequenced was CD8+ T cells from PBMCs. This sequence joins TRBV4-1 and TRBJ2-7; 8 bases fit TRBD1. CDR3 DNA sequence: TGCGCCAGCAGCCACCGGACAGGGTCCCCCTACGAGCAGTACTTC. Protein sequence: CASSHRTGSPYEQYF.